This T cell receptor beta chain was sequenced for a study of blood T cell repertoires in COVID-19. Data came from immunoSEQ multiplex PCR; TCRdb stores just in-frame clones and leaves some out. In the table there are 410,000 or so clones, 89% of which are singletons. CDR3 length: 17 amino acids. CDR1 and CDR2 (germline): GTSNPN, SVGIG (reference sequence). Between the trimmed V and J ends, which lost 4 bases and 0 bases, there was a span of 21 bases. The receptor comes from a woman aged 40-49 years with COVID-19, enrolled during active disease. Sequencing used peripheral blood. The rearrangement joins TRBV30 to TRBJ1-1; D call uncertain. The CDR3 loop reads CAWINIGAGIMNTEAFF. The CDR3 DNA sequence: TGTGCCTGGATTAATATCGGTGCGGGGATCATGAACACTGAAGCTTTCTTT.